This is a list of T cell receptor beta chains from one sample in a study of brain T cells in children with intractable seizures. Assay: immunoSEQ multiplex PCR; the TCRdb copy retains only in-frame clones and omits some. The table has just under 65,000 clones, more than 95% seen once. The sequences come from peripheral blood, collected at surgery. These receptors originate from a boy under two years old with focal cortical dysplasia and intractable seizures. The CDR3 runs from the conserved cysteine through the conserved F or W. Fields, in order: CDR3 DNA, CDR3 protein, J gene, D gene, clone size, V gene. The D gene is left open where the match is weak. Only some rows state a clone size, as once, few, many or a class for expanded clones.

cdr3_nt: TGTGCCAGCAGTAGCGAGCCTGGAAACACCATATATTTT; cdr3_aa: CASSSEPGNTIYF; j_call: TRBJ1-3; d_call: -; clone_size: -; v_call: TRBV6-4
cdr3_nt: TGTGCCAGCAGCCAAGATGGGCCAGGGAATAATTCACCCCTCCACTTT; cdr3_aa: CASSQDGPGNNSPLHF; j_call: TRBJ1-6; d_call: -; clone_size: -; v_call: TRBV4-2
cdr3_nt: TGTGCCAGCAGCACAAGATTCAGGGGGCGGCCTTTTTACAATGAGCAGTTCTTC; cdr3_aa: CASSTRFRGRPFYNEQFF; j_call: TRBJ2-1; d_call: TRBD1; clone_size: -; v_call: TRBV7-9
cdr3_nt: TGTGCCAGTAGGACTAGCGGGAGAAATGAGCAGTTCTTC; cdr3_aa: CASRTSGRNEQFF; j_call: TRBJ2-1; d_call: TRBD2; clone_size: -; v_call: TRBV19
cdr3_nt: TGTGCCAGCAGCCCTGATTACCTCAGGGTGGCAGATACGCAGTATTTT; cdr3_aa: CASSPDYLRVADTQYF; j_call: TRBJ2-3; d_call: -; clone_size: -; v_call: TRBV5-4
cdr3_nt: TGTGCCATCACCTTTCCACCAAGCTCCTACAATGAGCAGTTCTTC; cdr3_aa: CAITFPPSSYNEQFF; j_call: TRBJ2-1; d_call: -; clone_size: -; v_call: TRBV10-3
cdr3_nt: TGTGCCAGTAGGGGTTTTCCGGGCCCCCGGTATAGCAATCAGCCCCAGCATTTT; cdr3_aa: CASRGFPGPRYSNQPQHF; j_call: TRBJ1-5; d_call: -; clone_size: -; v_call: TRBV19
cdr3_nt: TGTGCCAGTAGTTTTGGGGGCGGGAAGCCAGATACGCAGTATTTT; cdr3_aa: CASSFGGGKPDTQYF; j_call: TRBJ2-3; d_call: -; clone_size: -; v_call: TRBV19
cdr3_nt: TGTGCCAGCAGCTTGGATTCCCGGGGCTATGGCTACACCTTC; cdr3_aa: CASSLDSRGYGYTF; j_call: TRBJ1-2; d_call: -; clone_size: -; v_call: TRBV5-4
cdr3_nt: TGCGCCAGCAGCTCGGACAGATTCTATGGCTACACCTTC; cdr3_aa: CASSSDRFYGYTF; j_call: TRBJ1-2; d_call: -; clone_size: -; v_call: TRBV5-1
cdr3_nt: TGTGCCAGCAGTCTTAGCGGGGAAGGCACAGATACGCAGTATTTT; cdr3_aa: CASSLSGEGTDTQYF; j_call: TRBJ2-3; d_call: TRBD2; clone_size: -; v_call: TRBV6-5
cdr3_nt: TGTGCCAGCAGTTACGTGGCTGACCTTAACTATGGCTACACCTTC; cdr3_aa: CASSYVADLNYGYTF; j_call: TRBJ1-2; d_call: -; clone_size: once; v_call: TRBV6-5
cdr3_nt: TGTGCCACCAGCAGAGGACAGGGGGGACAAGAGACCCAGTACTTC; cdr3_aa: CATSRGQGGQETQYF; j_call: TRBJ2-5; d_call: TRBD1; clone_size: once; v_call: TRBV15
cdr3_nt: TGCGCCAGCAGCTTTGACAGGGGCACAGATACGCAGTATTTT; cdr3_aa: CASSFDRGTDTQYF; j_call: TRBJ2-3; d_call: TRBD1; clone_size: -; v_call: TRBV5-1
cdr3_nt: TGCGCCAGCAGCTTGGGAACTAGCGGGGGGGCCCGGGAGACCCAGTACTTC; cdr3_aa: CASSLGTSGGARETQYF; j_call: TRBJ2-5; d_call: TRBD2; clone_size: -; v_call: TRBV5-1
cdr3_nt: TGTGCCAGCTCACCGGACAGGGTCGGGTATGGCTACACCTTC; cdr3_aa: CASSPDRVGYGYTF; j_call: TRBJ1-2; d_call: TRBD1; clone_size: -; v_call: TRBV18
cdr3_nt: TGTGCCAGCAGTTCCCGAGAGACGTCTAGCACAGATACGCAGTATTTT; cdr3_aa: CASSSRETSSTDTQYF; j_call: TRBJ2-3; d_call: -; clone_size: -; v_call: TRBV27
cdr3_nt: TGTGCCACCAGCATCGACAGGAGCTCCTATAATTCACCCCTCCACTTT; cdr3_aa: CATSIDRSSYNSPLHF; j_call: TRBJ1-6; d_call: -; clone_size: -; v_call: TRBV15
cdr3_nt: TGTGCCACCAGCAGATTTCCACAGGTGAACACTGAAGCTTTCTTT; cdr3_aa: CATSRFPQVNTEAFF; j_call: TRBJ1-1; d_call: -; clone_size: -; v_call: TRBV15
cdr3_nt: TGTGCCAGCTCACGGTCAGGGCAAGAGACCCAGTACTTC; cdr3_aa: CASSRSGQETQYF; j_call: TRBJ2-5; d_call: -; clone_size: -; v_call: TRBV18
cdr3_nt: TGCGCCAGCAGCCTGGGACAGGGGCCCTATGGCTACACCTTC; cdr3_aa: CASSLGQGPYGYTF; j_call: TRBJ1-2; d_call: TRBD1; clone_size: -; v_call: TRBV5-1
cdr3_nt: TGTGCCAGCAGCCCAGGGGGGAGCTCCTATAATTCACCCCTCCACTTT; cdr3_aa: CASSPGGSSYNSPLHF; j_call: TRBJ1-6; d_call: TRBD1; clone_size: once; v_call: TRBV28
cdr3_nt: TGTGCCAGCAGCTTGATCGGGGTAGGCTCCGAGCAGTACTTC; cdr3_aa: CASSLIGVGSEQYF; j_call: TRBJ2-7; d_call: -; clone_size: -; v_call: TRBV5-8
cdr3_nt: TGTGCCAGCAGCCCACTAGCGGGAGGGCCCGACGGGTACTTC; cdr3_aa: CASSPLAGGPDGYF; j_call: TRBJ2-7; d_call: TRBD2; clone_size: once; v_call: TRBV7-7
cdr3_nt: TGTGCCAGCAGTGAGGGACAGGGATGGAACTATGGCTACACCTTC; cdr3_aa: CASSEGQGWNYGYTF; j_call: TRBJ1-2; d_call: TRBD1; clone_size: -; v_call: TRBV2
cdr3_nt: TGTGCCAGCAGGGTGTCGGACATCTCCCATCAGCCCCAGCATTTT; cdr3_aa: CASRVSDISHQPQHF; j_call: TRBJ1-5; d_call: -; clone_size: -; v_call: TRBV2
cdr3_nt: TGCGCCAGCAGCGAAGGGACACTCCTCGGTTTCAACTATGGCTACACCTTC; cdr3_aa: CASSEGTLLGFNYGYTF; j_call: TRBJ1-2; d_call: -; clone_size: -; v_call: TRBV4-1
cdr3_nt: TGTGCCAGCAGTTCCCCTGGGGCCTATGGCTACACCTTC; cdr3_aa: CASSSPGAYGYTF; j_call: TRBJ1-2; d_call: -; clone_size: -; v_call: TRBV12-3/TRBV12-4
cdr3_nt: TGTGCCAGCAGCTTGAGGGGCCGAAATTCACCCCTCCACTTT; cdr3_aa: CASSLRGRNSPLHF; j_call: TRBJ1-6; d_call: -; clone_size: once; v_call: TRBV5-6
cdr3_nt: TGTGCCATCTCCGGGGGTATATCGGCTTTCTTT; cdr3_aa: CAISGGISAFF; j_call: TRBJ1-1; d_call: -; clone_size: -; v_call: TRBV19
cdr3_nt: TGTGCCGGATACAACAGGGGGCCGGATCCCTTCTATGGCTACACCTTC; cdr3_aa: CAGYNRGPDPFYGYTF; j_call: TRBJ1-2; d_call: TRBD1; clone_size: -; v_call: TRBV19
cdr3_nt: TGCGCCAGCAGCTTGGGTTGTGTTATTTCCTCTAGGAACTATGGCTACACCTTC; cdr3_aa: CASSLGCVISSRNYGYTF; j_call: TRBJ1-2; d_call: -; clone_size: -; v_call: TRBV5-1
cdr3_nt: TGTGCCAGTAGTCCCTACTCTGGGGCCAACGTCCTGACTTTC; cdr3_aa: CASSPYSGANVLTF; j_call: TRBJ2-6; d_call: -; clone_size: -; v_call: TRBV19
cdr3_nt: TGTGCCAGCACTCCACCCGGGACTTCGCGTTACAATGAGCAGTTCTTC; cdr3_aa: CASTPPGTSRYNEQFF; j_call: TRBJ2-1; d_call: -; clone_size: -; v_call: TRBV5-4
cdr3_nt: TGTGCCAGCACTAATACAGGGAGAGGGTATGGCTACACCTTC; cdr3_aa: CASTNTGRGYGYTF; j_call: TRBJ1-2; d_call: -; clone_size: -; v_call: TRBV28
cdr3_nt: TGCGCCAGCAGCCAAGATCGGGGGGATCGGGACATTCAGTACTTC; cdr3_aa: CASSQDRGDRDIQYF; j_call: TRBJ2-4; d_call: TRBD2; clone_size: -; v_call: TRBV4-3
cdr3_nt: TGTGCCAGCAGCTTGGGTCTAGCGGGAACACAAGAGACCCAGTACTTC; cdr3_aa: CASSLGLAGTQETQYF; j_call: TRBJ2-5; d_call: TRBD2; clone_size: -; v_call: TRBV5-4
cdr3_nt: TGCGCCAGCAGCCCGGACAGCAACACTGAAGCTTTCTTT; cdr3_aa: CASSPDSNTEAFF; j_call: TRBJ1-1; d_call: -; clone_size: -; v_call: TRBV5-1
cdr3_nt: TGTGCCAGCAGATATACAGGGAATTCACCCCTCCACTTT; cdr3_aa: CASRYTGNSPLHF; j_call: TRBJ1-6; d_call: -; clone_size: -; v_call: TRBV12-3/TRBV12-4
cdr3_nt: TGTGCCAGCAGTAGCCCCGGGACAGTGCCGGGAGGCTACACCTTC; cdr3_aa: CASSSPGTVPGGYTF; j_call: TRBJ1-2; d_call: TRBD1; clone_size: once; v_call: TRBV28
cdr3_nt: TGTGCCAGTAGCACCACCAATAGTCAGGCCCATGCGCAGTTCTTC; cdr3_aa: CASSTTNSQAHAQFF; j_call: TRBJ2-1; d_call: -; clone_size: -; v_call: TRBV19
cdr3_nt: TGTGCCACCAGTGATATCTGGGGCCAGAGCACCGGGGAGCTGTTTTTT; cdr3_aa: CATSDIWGQSTGELFF; j_call: TRBJ2-2; d_call: -; clone_size: -; v_call: TRBV24-1
cdr3_nt: TGTGCCAGCAGCCCCGCGCCCCTCTCCTACGAGCAGTACTTC; cdr3_aa: CASSPAPLSYEQYF; j_call: TRBJ2-7; d_call: -; clone_size: -; v_call: TRBV7-2